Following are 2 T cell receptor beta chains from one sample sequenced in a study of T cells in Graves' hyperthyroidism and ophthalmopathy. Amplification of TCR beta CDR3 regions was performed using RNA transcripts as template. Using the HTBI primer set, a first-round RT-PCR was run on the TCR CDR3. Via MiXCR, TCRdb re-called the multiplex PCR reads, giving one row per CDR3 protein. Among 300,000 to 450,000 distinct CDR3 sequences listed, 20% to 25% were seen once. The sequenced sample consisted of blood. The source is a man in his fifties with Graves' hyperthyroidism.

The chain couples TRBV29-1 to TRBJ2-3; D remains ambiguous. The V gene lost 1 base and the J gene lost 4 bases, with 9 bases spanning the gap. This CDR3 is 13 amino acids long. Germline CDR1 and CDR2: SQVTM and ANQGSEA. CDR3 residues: CSVEGAAPDTQYF. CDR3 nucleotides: TGCAGCGTTGAAGGCGCCGCCCCAGATACGCAGTATTTT.

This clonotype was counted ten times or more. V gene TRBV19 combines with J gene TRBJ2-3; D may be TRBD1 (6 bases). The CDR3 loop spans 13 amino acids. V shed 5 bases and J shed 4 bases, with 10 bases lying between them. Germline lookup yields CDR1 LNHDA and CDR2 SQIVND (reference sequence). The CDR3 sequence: CASSYRAADTQYF. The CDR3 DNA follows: TGTGCCAGTAGTTACAGGGCGGCAGATACGCAGTATTTT.